Included here is one T cell receptor beta chain sequence, with context. The table came from immunoSEQ multiplex PCR; TCRdb's copy has only in-frame clones and leaves some out. Among 200,000 or so clones listed, about 84% were seen once. This record comes from a study of blood T cell repertoires in COVID-19. V gave up 7 bases and J gave up 9 bases, with 16 bases separating them. This CDR3 has 12 residues. Germline V lookup: CDR1 SGHRS, CDR2 YFSETQ. The receptor's source is a woman aged 25 to 45 with acute or convalescent COVID-19. This chain connects TRBV5-1 to TRBJ1-2; weak D call: TRBD1 (5 bases). The sample was peripheral blood. The DNA for the CDR3 is TGCGCCAGCCGGGGCGGGGGGTTGCGCTACACCTTC. Its translation: CASRGGGLRYTF. Complete variable domain (other parts from reference TRBV5-1 and TRBJ1-2): KAGVTQTPRYLIKTRGQQVTLSCSPISGHRSVSWYQQTPGQGLQFLFEYFSETQRNKGNFPGRFSGRQFSNSRSEMNVSTLELGDSALYLCASRGGGLRYTFGSGTRLTVV.